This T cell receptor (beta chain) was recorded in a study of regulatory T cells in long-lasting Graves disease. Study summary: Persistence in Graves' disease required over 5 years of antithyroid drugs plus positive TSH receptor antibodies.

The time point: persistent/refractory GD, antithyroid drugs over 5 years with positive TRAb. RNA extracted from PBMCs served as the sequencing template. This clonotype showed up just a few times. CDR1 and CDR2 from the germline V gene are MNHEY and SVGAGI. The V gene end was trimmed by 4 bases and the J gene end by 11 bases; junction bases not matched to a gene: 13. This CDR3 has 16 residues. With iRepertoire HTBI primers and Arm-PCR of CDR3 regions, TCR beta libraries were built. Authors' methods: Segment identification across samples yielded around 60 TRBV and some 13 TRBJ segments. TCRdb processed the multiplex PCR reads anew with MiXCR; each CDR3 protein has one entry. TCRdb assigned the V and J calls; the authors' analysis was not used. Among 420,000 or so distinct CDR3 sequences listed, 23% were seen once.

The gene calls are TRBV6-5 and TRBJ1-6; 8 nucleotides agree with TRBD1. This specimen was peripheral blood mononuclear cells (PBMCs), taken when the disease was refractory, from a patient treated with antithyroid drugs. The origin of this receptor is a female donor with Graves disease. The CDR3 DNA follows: TGTGCCAGCAGTTTCGGACAGGGCCTCGGTCACGCACCCCTCCACTTT. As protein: CASSFGQGLGHAPLHF.